This T cell receptor (beta chain) was documented in a study of cytomegalovirus exposure and HLA in healthy donors. Study-wide results and caveats: Indistinguishable V segments, including TRBV6-2 and TRBV6-3, were excluded. V- and J-gene trimming of TCR beta was linked (in a later analysis) to a missense DCLRE1C variant.

Germline V gene sequence: CDR1 SGHRS, CDR2 YFSETQ. V was pared by 4 bases and J by 3 bases, with 16 bases between. This CDR3 has 15 residues. The donors gave bone marrow, and they were healthy. As for this clone: Antigen unknown.

This PCR relied on a set of 60 Vbeta primers and 13 Jbeta primers. The method was immunoSEQ multiplex PCR; TCRdb's version includes in-frame clones alone and lacks a portion of them. The sample lists approximately 150,000 clones, roughly three quarters seen once, with more than 6% in the top ten. Sequenced input: PBMCs. The rearrangement uses TRBV5-1 and TRBJ1-1; the D gene is possibly TRBD1 (5 bases). This receptor was obtained from a woman aged 40 to 55 in good health and CMV-seropositive. The DNA of the CDR3 is TGCGCCAGCAGCACCTGGGGGGGAGGGTACACTGAAGCTTTCTTT. This gives the protein CASSTWGGGYTEAFF.